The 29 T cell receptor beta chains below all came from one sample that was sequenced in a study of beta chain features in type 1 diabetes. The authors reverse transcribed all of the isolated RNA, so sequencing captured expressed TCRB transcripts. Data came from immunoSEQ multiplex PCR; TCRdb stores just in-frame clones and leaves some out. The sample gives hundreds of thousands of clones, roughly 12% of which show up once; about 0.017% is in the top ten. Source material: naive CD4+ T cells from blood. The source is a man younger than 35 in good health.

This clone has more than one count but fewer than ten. CDR3 amino acids: CASRNHGTKGAGYTF. The DNA of the CDR3 is TGTGCCAGCAGGAACCATGGGACAAAGGGTGCTGGCTACACCTTC. The V gene is TRBV28, the J gene TRBJ1-2; possible D gene TRBD1, 6 bases. This CDR3 contains 15 residues. Germline values: CDR1 MDHEN, CDR2 SYDVKM. V was pared by 6 bases and J by 7 bases, with 21 bases between.

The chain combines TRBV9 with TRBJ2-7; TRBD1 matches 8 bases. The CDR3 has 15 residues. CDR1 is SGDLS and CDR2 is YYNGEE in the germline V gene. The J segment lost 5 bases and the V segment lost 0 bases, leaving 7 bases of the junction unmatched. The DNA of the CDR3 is TGTGCCAGCAGCGTAGGAGATGCAGGGGGCCACGAGCAGTACTTC. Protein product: CASSVGDAGGHEQYF.

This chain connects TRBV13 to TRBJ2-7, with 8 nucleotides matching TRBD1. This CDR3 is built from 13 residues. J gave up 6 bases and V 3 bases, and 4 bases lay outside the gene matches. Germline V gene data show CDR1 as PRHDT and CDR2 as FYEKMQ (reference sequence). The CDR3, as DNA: TGTGCCAGCAGCTTCCCAACAGGGGGCGAGCAGTACTTC. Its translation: CASSFPTGGEQYF.

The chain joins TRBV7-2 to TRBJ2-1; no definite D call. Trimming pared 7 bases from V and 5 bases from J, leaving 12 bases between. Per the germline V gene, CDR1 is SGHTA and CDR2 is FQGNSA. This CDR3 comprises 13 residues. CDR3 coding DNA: TGTGCCAGCACCAGAACAGTTAACAATGAGCAGTTCTTC. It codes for CASTRTVNNEQFF.

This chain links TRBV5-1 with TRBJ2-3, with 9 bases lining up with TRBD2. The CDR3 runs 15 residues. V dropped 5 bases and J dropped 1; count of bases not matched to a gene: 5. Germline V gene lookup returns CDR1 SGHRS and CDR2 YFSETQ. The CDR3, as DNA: TGCGCCAGCAGTTCCTCTAGCGGGGGCACAGATACGCAGTATTTT. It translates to CASSSSSGGTDTQYF.

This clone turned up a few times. DNA of the CDR3: TGTGCCAGCAGCCTCGGGGGGACCTCCTACAATGAGCAGTTCTTC. It translates to CASSLGGTSYNEQFF. This sequence joins TRBV5-4 and TRBJ2-1; TRBD2 matches 7 bases. V lost 4 bases to trimming and J lost 0 bases; unmatched junction nucleotides: 4. Germline loops: CDR1 SGHNT, CDR2 YYREEE (reference sequence). The CDR3 contains 15 residues.

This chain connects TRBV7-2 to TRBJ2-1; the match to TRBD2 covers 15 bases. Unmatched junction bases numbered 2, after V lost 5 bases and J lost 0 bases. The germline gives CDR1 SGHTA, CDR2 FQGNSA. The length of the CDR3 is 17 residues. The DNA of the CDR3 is TGTGCCAGCAGCGGACTAGCGGGGGGGTCCTCCTACAATGAGCAGTTCTTC. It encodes CASSGLAGGSSYNEQFF.

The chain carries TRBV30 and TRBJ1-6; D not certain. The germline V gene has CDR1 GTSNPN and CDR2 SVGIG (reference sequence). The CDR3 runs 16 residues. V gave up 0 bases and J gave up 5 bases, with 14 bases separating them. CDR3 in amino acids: CAWSVRGKFNNSPLHF. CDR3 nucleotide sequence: TGTGCCTGGAGTGTACGAGGGAAATTTAATAATTCACCCCTCCACTTT.

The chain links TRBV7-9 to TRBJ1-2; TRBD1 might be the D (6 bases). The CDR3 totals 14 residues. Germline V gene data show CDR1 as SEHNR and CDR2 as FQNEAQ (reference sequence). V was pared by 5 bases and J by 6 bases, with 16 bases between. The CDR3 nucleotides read TGTGCCAGCAGCCCCCGGGGTGCAGGGGATGGCTACACCTTC. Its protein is CASSPRGAGDGYTF.

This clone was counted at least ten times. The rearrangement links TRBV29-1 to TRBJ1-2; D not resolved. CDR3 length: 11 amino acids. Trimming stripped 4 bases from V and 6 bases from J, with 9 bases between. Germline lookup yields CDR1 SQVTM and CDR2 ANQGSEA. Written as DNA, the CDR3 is TGCAGCGTTGGTGGTCAGGATGGCTACACCTTC. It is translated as CSVGGQDGYTF.

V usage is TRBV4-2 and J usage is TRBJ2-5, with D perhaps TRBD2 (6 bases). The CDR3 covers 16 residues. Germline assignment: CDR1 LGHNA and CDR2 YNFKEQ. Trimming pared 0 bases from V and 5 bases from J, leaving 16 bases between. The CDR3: CASSQDGEGRGETQYF. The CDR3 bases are TGTGCCAGCAGCCAAGACGGAGAGGGCCGGGGGGAGACCCAGTACTTC.

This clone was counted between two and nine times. Here the CDR3 DNA reads TGTGCCAGCAGCTTGCCACTCGGGGACACTGAAGCTTTCTTT. This translates into CASSLPLGDTEAFF. This rearrangement joins TRBV7-9 to TRBJ1-1; D call uncertain. The CDR3 has 14 residues. Per germline, CDR1 SEHNR and CDR2 FQNEAQ (reference sequence). V gave up 3 bases and J gave up 3 bases, with 11 bases separating them. Supplemented by reference TRBV7-9 and TRBJ1-1, the full variable domain reads DTGVSQNPRHKITKRGQNVTFRCDPISEHNRLYWYRQTLGQGPEFLTYFQNEAQLEKSRLLSDRFSAERPKGSFSTLEIQRTEQGDSAMYLCASSLPLGDTEAFFGQGTRLTVV.

CDR3 bases: TGTGCCAGCAGCTTACCCTCCCTAGGGGGCCCTTGGGAGCAGTACTTC. Protein: CASSLPSLGGPWEQYF. The V gene is TRBV11-2, the J gene TRBJ2-7; 7 positions match TRBD1. The germline V gene encodes CDR1 SGHAT and CDR2 FQNNGV. V shed 2 bases and J 7 bases; nucleotides not matched to a gene: 14. CDR3 size: 16 residues.

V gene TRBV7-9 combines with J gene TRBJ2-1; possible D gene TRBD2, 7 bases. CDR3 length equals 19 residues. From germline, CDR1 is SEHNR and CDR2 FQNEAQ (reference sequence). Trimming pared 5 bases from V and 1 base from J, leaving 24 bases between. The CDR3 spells CASSPTGLGRGASYNEQFF. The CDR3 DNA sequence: TGTGCCAGCAGCCCTACCGGTCTTGGTCGGGGGGCTTCCTACAATGAGCAGTTCTTC.

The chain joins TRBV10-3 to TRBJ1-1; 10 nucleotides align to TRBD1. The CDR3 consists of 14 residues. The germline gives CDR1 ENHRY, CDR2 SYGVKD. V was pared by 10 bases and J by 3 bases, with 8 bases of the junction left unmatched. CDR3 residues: CATTRTGGDTEAFF. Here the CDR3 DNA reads TGTGCCACCACGAGGACAGGGGGTGACACTGAAGCTTTCTTT.

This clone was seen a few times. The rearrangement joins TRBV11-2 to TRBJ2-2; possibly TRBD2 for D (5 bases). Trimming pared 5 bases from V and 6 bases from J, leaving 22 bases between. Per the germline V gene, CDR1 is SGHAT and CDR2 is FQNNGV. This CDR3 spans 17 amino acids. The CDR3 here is CASSPRSGGGWSGELFF. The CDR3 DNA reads TGTGCCAGCAGCCCCCGGTCTGGCGGAGGATGGTCCGGGGAGCTGTTTTTT.

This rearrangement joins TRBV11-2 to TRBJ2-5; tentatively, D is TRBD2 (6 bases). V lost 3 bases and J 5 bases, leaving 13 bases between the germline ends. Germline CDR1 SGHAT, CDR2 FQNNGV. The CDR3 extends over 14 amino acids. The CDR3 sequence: CASSFDGSRETQYF. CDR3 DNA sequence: TGTGCCAGCAGCTTCGACGGGAGTCGGGAGACCCAGTACTTC. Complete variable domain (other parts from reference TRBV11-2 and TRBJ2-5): EAGVAQSPRYKIIEKRQSVAFWCNPISGHATLYWYQQILGQGPKLLIQFQNNGVVDDSQLPKDRFSAERLKGVDSTLKIQPAKLEDSAVYLCASSFDGSRETQYFGPGTRLLVL.

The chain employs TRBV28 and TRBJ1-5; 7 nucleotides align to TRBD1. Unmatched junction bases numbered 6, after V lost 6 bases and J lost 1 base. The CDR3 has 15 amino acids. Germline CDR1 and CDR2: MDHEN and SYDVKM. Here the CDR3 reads CASRRGGESNQPQHF. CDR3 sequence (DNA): TGTGCCAGCAGACGAGGGGGCGAGAGCAATCAGCCCCAGCATTTT. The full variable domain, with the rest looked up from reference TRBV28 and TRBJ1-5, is DVKVTQSSRYLVKRTGEKVFLECVQDMDHENMFWYRQDPGLGLRLIYFSYDVKMKEKGDIPEGYSVSREKKERFSLILESASTNQTSMYLCASRRGGESNQPQHFGDGTRLSIL.

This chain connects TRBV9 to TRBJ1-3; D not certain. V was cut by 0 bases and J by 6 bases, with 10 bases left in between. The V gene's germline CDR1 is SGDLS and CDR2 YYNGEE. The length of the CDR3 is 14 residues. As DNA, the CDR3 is TGTGCCAGCAGCGTAGGAGACACGACAAACACCATATATTTT. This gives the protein CASSVGDTTNTIYF.

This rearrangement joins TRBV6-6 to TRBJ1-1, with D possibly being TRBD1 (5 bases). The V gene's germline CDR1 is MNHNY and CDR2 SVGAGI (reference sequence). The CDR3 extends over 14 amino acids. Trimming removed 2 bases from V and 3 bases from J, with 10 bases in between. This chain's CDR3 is CASSYGQADTEAFF. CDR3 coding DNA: TGTGCCAGCAGTTACGGACAAGCCGACACTGAAGCTTTCTTT.

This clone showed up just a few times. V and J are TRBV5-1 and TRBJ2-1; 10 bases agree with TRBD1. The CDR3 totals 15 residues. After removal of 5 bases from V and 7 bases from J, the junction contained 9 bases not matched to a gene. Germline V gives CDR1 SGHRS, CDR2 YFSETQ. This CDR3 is CASSTEPGQGNEQFF. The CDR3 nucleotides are TGCGCCAGCAGTACAGAACCGGGACAGGGGAATGAGCAGTTCTTC.

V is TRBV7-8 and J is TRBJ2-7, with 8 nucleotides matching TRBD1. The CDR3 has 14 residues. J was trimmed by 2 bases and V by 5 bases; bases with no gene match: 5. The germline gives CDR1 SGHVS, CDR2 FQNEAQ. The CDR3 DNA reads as TGTGCCAGCAGCACCGGGACAGGACCCTACGAGCAGTACTTC. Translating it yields CASSTGTGPYEQYF.

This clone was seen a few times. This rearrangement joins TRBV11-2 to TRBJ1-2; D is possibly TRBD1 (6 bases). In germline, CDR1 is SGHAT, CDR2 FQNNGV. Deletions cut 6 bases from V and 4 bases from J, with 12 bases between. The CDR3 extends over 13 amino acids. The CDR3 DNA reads TGTGCCAGCAGACCCCCAGGGGCCTATGGCTACACCTTC. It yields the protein CASRPPGAYGYTF.

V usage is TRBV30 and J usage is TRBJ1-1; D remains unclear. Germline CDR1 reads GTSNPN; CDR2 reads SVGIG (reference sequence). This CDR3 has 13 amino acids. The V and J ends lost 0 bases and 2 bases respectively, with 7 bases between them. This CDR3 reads CAWSVQSNTEAFF. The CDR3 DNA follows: TGTGCCTGGAGTGTACAGAGTAACACTGAAGCTTTCTTT.

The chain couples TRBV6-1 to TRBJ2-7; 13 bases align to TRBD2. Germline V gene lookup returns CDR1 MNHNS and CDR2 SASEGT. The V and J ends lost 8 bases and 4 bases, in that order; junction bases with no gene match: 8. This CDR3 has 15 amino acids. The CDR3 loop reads CASEEQTSGRYEQYF. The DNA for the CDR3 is TGTGCCAGCGAAGAACAGACTAGCGGGAGGTACGAGCAGTACTTC.

DNA for the CDR3: TGTGCCAGCTCACCGCCCCTGAGGAACGAGCAGTACTTC. Protein product: CASSPPLRNEQYF. The chain couples TRBV18 to TRBJ2-7; no clear D. The germline gives CDR1 KGHSH, CDR2 LQKENI. Trimming took off 3 bases at V and 5 bases at J, with 11 bases between the two ends. This CDR3 region has 13 residues.

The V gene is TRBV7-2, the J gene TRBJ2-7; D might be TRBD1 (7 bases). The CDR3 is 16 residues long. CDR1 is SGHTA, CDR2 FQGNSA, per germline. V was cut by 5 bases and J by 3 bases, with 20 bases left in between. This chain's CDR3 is CASSPQPQGGGYEQYF. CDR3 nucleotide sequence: TGTGCCAGCAGCCCGCAACCCCAGGGGGGAGGCTACGAGCAGTACTTC.

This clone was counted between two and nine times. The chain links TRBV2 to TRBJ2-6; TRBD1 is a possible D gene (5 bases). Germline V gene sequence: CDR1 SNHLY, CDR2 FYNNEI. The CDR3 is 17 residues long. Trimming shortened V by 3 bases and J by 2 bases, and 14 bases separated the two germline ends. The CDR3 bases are TGTGCCAGCAGTGAGTGGACAATCCGTCCTGGGGCCAACGTCCTGACTTTC. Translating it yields CASSEWTIRPGANVLTF.

CDR3 amino acids: CASTLAGVYNEQFF. CDR3 bases: TGTGCCAGCACACTAGCGGGAGTGTACAATGAGCAGTTCTTC. The chain links TRBV14 to TRBJ2-1, with TRBD2 identical over 11 bases. The CDR3 covers 14 residues. In germline, CDR1 is SGHDN, CDR2 FVKESK. Trimming cost V 7 bases and J 4 bases; bases outside gene matches: 3.